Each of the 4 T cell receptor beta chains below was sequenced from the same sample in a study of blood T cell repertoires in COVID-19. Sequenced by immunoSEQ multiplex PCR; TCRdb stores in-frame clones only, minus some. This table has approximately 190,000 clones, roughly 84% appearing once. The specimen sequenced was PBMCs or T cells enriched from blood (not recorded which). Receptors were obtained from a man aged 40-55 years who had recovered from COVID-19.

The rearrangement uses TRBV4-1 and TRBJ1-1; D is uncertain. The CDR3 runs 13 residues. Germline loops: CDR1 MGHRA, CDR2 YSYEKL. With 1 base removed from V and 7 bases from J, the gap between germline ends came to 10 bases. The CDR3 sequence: CASSQALSVEAFF. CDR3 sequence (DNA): TGCGCCAGCAGCCAAGCTTTGTCGGTTGAAGCTTTCTTT.

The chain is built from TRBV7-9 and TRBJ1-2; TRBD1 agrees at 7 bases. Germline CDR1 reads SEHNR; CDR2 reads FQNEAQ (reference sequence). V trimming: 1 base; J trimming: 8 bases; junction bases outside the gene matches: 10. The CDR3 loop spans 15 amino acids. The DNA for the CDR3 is TGTGCCAGCAGCTTAGAAGTATCCGACAGGGACGGCTACACCTTC. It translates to CASSLEVSDRDGYTF.

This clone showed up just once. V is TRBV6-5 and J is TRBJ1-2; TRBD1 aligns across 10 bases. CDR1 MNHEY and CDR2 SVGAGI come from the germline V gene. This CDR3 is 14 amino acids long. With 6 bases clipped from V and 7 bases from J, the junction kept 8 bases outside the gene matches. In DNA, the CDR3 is TGTGCCAGCAGCCCCGGGACAGGGGAGCGTGGCTACACCTTC. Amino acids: CASSPGTGERGYTF.

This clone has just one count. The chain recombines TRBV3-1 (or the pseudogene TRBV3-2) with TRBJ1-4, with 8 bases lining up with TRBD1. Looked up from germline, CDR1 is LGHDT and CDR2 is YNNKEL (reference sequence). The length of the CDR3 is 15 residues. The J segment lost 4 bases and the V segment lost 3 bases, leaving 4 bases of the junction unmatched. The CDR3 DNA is TGTGCCAGCAGCCACCCAGGACAGGGTAATGAAAAACTGTTTTTT. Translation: CASSHPGQGNEKLFF.